This T cell receptor (beta chain) was documented in a study of T cells in Graves' hyperthyroidism and ophthalmopathy. This CDR3 region has 12 residues. V lost 6 bases, J lost 5 bases, and 10 bases lay in between. CDR1 MDHEN and CDR2 SYDVKM come from the germline V gene. Study-wide results and caveats: A model built on 13 V-J features separated ophthalmopathy from stable hyperthyroidism.

Those patients with uncontrolled infection, other autoimmune disease, pregnancy or lactation were excluded. The PBMCs studied were ones that came from 10 ml fresh peripheral blood. RNA transcripts yielded amplified TCR beta CDR3 regions. The primer set for the first-round RT-PCR of the TCR CDR3 was HTBI. TCRdb independently ran MiXCR on the multiplex PCR reads; one entry per CDR3 protein. The sample records fewer than 350,000 distinct CDR3 sequences, less than 20% being singletons. Turning to this clonotype: Its antigen is unidentified. A much larger clone lies a single base off, so this may be a read error. The CDR3 carries no conserved terminal phenylalanine or tryptophan, so it likely arises from a read error.

The receptor was isolated from a man in his fifties with Graves' ophthalmopathy. Sequenced: blood. This chain links TRBV28 with TRBJ1-2; no clear D. This CDR3 reads CASSAEIYGYTL. CDR3 nucleotide sequence: TGTGCCAGCAGCGCTGAGATATATGGCTACACCCTC.